These 4 T cell receptor beta chains share one sample of origin, sequenced in a study of OX40 agonist ivuxolimab in advanced cancers. Generated by immunoSEQ multiplex PCR, the TCRdb table keeps only in-frame clones and is missing some. Here the sample spans about 40,000 clones, more than 75% being singletons. Sample: CD4+ or CD8+ T cells sorted from blood, taken in a trial of the OX40 agonist ivuxolimab. Receptors were obtained from an adult with an advanced solid tumor such as melanoma, head and neck, liver or kidney cancer.

The gene calls are TRBV9 and TRBJ2-3; D uncertain. The CDR3 runs 15 residues. The germline V and J ends were trimmed by 0 bases and 0 bases, with 8 bases remaining between them. Germline V gives CDR1 SGDLS, CDR2 YYNGEE. CDR3 in amino acids: CASSVETTSTDTQYF. The DNA of the CDR3 is TGTGCCAGCAGCGTAGAAACTACTAGCACAGATACGCAGTATTTT.

The CDR3, as DNA: TGTGCCAGCTGTGGGACTAGCGGGAGCACCGGGGAGCTGTTTTTT. This codes for CASCGTSGSTGELFF. V gene TRBV6-5 combines with J gene TRBJ2-2; 14 bases agree with TRBD2. Germline values: CDR1 MNHEY, CDR2 SVGAGI. The CDR3 is 15 amino acids. Trimming at V came to 8 bases and at J to 4 bases, leaving 3 bases not matched to a gene.

The V and J genes are TRBV4-3 and TRBJ2-3; TRBD2 matches 9 bases. The CDR3 length is 17 residues. V lost 0 bases, J lost 0 bases, and 4 bases stayed unmatched. The V gene's germline CDR1 is LGHNA and CDR2 YSLEER. The CDR3 sequence: CASSQEASGTSTDTQYF. DNA of the CDR3: TGCGCCAGCAGCCAAGAGGCTAGCGGGACTAGCACAGATACGCAGTATTTT.

The V gene is TRBV11-2, the J gene TRBJ1-2; no clear D gene. CDR1 and CDR2 (germline): SGHAT, FQNNGV. The CDR3 covers 14 residues. Between the trimmed V and J ends, which lost 0 bases and 5 bases, there was a span of 10 bases. CDR3: CASSLDPALYGYTF. In nucleotides, the CDR3 is TGTGCCAGCAGCTTAGATCCCGCTTTATATGGCTACACCTTC.